These T cell receptor beta chains were read from a single sample in a study of cytomegalovirus exposure and HLA in healthy donors. Libraries were prepared by immunoSEQ multiplex PCR; TCRdb keeps only in-frame clonotypes and omits some of them. The data contain 180,000 or so clones, about 81% of them singletons. Material for sequencing was PBMCs. The receptors shown here come from a woman in her 50s in good health and CMV-seropositive. Each CDR3 is given with its conserved first and last residue. Each record gives: CDR3 length, V gene, CDR3 protein.

14,TRBV11-2,CASSLGSGRETQYF
14,TRBV6-6,CASSPRLAEETQYF
15,TRBV29-1,CSVEDGTRVVNEQFF
18,TRBV28,CASSLGGASGAGTDTQYF
15,TRBV6-1,CASSPSPAGGNEQFF
13,TRBV9,CASSATSTGGQFF
14,TRBV2,CASSLAGGGYEQYF
18,TRBV4-1,CASSQIPGQGIGNQPQHF
16,TRBV28,CASSLRRGSYQETQYF
14,TRBV15,CATSRGHLGDEQFF
14,TRBV19,CASSINRVGSEQYF
13,TRBV6-1,CASSDAGTGEQYF
15,TRBV28,CASSSTWGGTYEQYF
13,TRBV18,CASSPGSSYGYTF
14,TRBV19,CATYPTGANYGYTF
12,TRBV5-1,CASSLYNSEAFF
22,TRBV10-3,CAISVSPGQGILSPTSGNTIYF
13,TRBV28,CASIKGGADTQYF
13,TRBV5-1,CASSFQENTEAFF
15,TRBV29-1,CSVRAGGAQNTEAFF
15,TRBV5-1,CASSSGTGEPGELFF
15,TRBV6-5,CASRPRTGGQEKLFF
14,TRBV7-8,CASSSPGQTSGYTF
15,TRBV7-2,CASSWTGPTTDTQYF
14,TRBV15,CATSNYRDLQPQHF
14,TRBV27,CASSRGQGLGEQYF
14,TRBV29-1,CSARSGATNEKLFF
14,TRBV6-6,CASSGGSHQETQYF
14,TRBV29-1,CSVSGQGNTGELFF
17,TRBV27,CASSLSIAGFYNSPLHF
14,TRBV28,CASSGQGEGNTIYF
18,TRBV7-2,CASSLGASGLGAKNIQYF
13,TRBV19,CASSRSTPYEQYF
14,TRBV28,CASRGGFSHYGYTF
16,TRBV5-4,CASSSKTGTRQETQYF
15,TRBV7-6,CASSLGPGLHYEQYF
14,TRBV6-5,CASSRGLAIYEQYF
15,TRBV4-3,CASSQVLRDQETQYF
14,TRBV2,CASSVGHENTEAFF
14,TRBV21-1,CAIQEGQLGQPQHF
15,TRBV6-5,CASSYGYGGTDTQYF
15,TRBV25-1,CASSGPRTGGNTIYF
17,TRBV27,CASSLYRQGRVNTEAFF
16,TRBV30,CAWSGSSGRDTGELFF
15,TRBV6-1,CASSPTGTRAYGYTF
12,TRBV9,CASSPRTGQAFF
14,TRBV30,CAWSVQGRDTEAFF
18,TRBV29-1,CSVDSPLSYSLLNTEAFF
15,TRBV7-2,CASSLAAARLDTQYF
15,TRBV2,CASLLTGAGANVLTF
17,TRBV5-1,CASSLNPLSGQAGGYTF
14,TRBV7-2,CASSAAVGAESYTF
14,TRBV11-2,CASSLRGYSGELFF
16,TRBV2,CASSSLLASSYNEQFF
15,TRBV5-1,CASSPGQGNTGELFF
13,TRBV15,CATSGDINQPQHF
16,TRBV6-5,CASSYSSGPGNTEAFF
14,TRBV29-1,CSVDQGSFTDTQYF
19,TRBV15,CATSRAMYAGGSLAGELFF